The 15 T cell receptor beta chains listed next were all sequenced from one sample in a study of shared clonotypes between healthy human individuals. This table comes from immunoSEQ multiplex PCR, and its TCRdb copy is limited to in-frame clones, with some not included. The table records about 1 million clones, 65% to 75% of them present only once. Sequenced sample: memory CD4+ T cells sorted from blood. Documented subset: CD45RA-negative fraction. Source of these receptors: a man between 18 and 29 years old in good health.

This clone was found a few times. The CDR3 here is CASSLLGNSPLHF. In nucleotides, the CDR3 is TGTGCCAGCAGTTTATTAGGCAATTCACCCCTCCACTTT. The chain links TRBV27 to TRBJ1-6; the D is unclear. Germline-derived CDR1 and CDR2 are MNHEY and SMNVEV (reference sequence). The CDR3 loop spans 13 amino acids. Deletions cut 1 base from V and 7 bases from J, with 5 bases between.

Here the CDR3 reads CASSLESLPRDSSTDTQYF. The CDR3 bases are TGCGCCAGCAGCTTGGAATCCCTCCCCCGGGACAGTAGCACAGATACGCAGTATTTT. The chain uses TRBV5-1 and TRBJ2-3; 7 positions match TRBD1. The germline gives CDR1 SGHRS, CDR2 YFSETQ. V shed 0 bases and J 0 bases; nucleotides not matched to a gene: 13. The CDR3 has 19 residues.

This chain joins TRBV5-8 and TRBJ2-7; perhaps TRBD2 as D (6 bases). Germline assignment: CDR1 SGHTS and CDR2 YDEGEE. This CDR3 region has 11 residues. V lost 4 bases to trimming and J lost 7 bases, with 9 bases between them. This CDR3 is CASSGGREQYF. DNA of the CDR3: TGTGCCAGCAGCGGGGGGAGGGAGCAGTACTTC.

The gene calls are TRBV5-1 and TRBJ2-7; D is possibly TRBD2 (5 bases). Germline V CDR1 and CDR2: SGHRS, YFSETQ. This CDR3 is built from 15 residues. Trimming took off 0 bases at V and 7 bases at J, with 17 bases between the two ends. CDR3 bases: TGCGCCAGCAGCTTGGAGCTGACCATGTCGGGAGAGCAGTACTTC. Encoded protein: CASSLELTMSGEQYF.

The chain carries TRBV30 and TRBJ2-1; D remains ambiguous. V lost 4 bases and J lost 0, with 16 bases in between. In germline, CDR1 is GTSNPN, CDR2 SVGIG (reference sequence). The CDR3 sequence is 16 residues long. The CDR3 reads CAWNKDGRSSYNEQFF. In DNA, the CDR3 is TGTGCCTGGAACAAGGACGGTAGGAGCTCCTACAATGAGCAGTTCTTC.

This clone was observed a few times. The chain has TRBV19 and TRBJ1-1; TRBD1 is a possible D gene (5 bases). Germline V gene lookup returns CDR1 LNHDA and CDR2 SQIVND (reference sequence). The CDR3 consists of 11 residues. V lost 10 bases and J 6 bases, leaving 12 bases between the germline ends. The CDR3 is CATTRGPEAFF. DNA of the CDR3: TGTGCCACCACCCGGGGCCCTGAAGCTTTCTTT.

V gene TRBV6-5 combines with J gene TRBJ2-1; 8 bases fit TRBD1. With V trimmed by 4 bases and J by 5 bases, 4 bases remained unmatched. There are 14 residues in the CDR3. Per the germline V gene, CDR1 is MNHEY and CDR2 is SVGAGI. The CDR3 is CASSSRTGNNEQFF. CDR3 coding DNA: TGTGCCAGCAGTTCCCGGACAGGGAACAATGAGCAGTTCTTC.

This clone showed up just a few times. CDR3 DNA sequence: TGTGCCAGTAGGACGGGACAGCATAATTCACCCCTCCACTTT. Translated, it gives CASRTGQHNSPLHF. The genes are TRBV19 and TRBJ1-6, with TRBD1 matching over 7 bases. The CDR3 is made up of 14 amino acids. Trimming took 6 bases from V and 5 from J; bases not matched to a gene: 4. The V gene's germline CDR1 is LNHDA and CDR2 SQIVND (reference sequence).

The chain combines TRBV5-4 with TRBJ2-6; no firm D call. V was cut by 3 bases and J by 1 base, with 8 bases left in between. The CDR3 runs 15 residues. In germline, CDR1 is SGHNT, CDR2 YYREEE (reference sequence). CDR3 DNA: TGTGCCAGCAGCTGGCTGGGGTCTGGGGCCAACGTCCTGACTTTC. Amino acid sequence: CASSWLGSGANVLTF.

This sequence joins TRBV19 and TRBJ1-5; 11 positions agree with TRBD1. The J segment lost 7 bases and the V segment lost 5 bases, leaving 4 bases of the junction unmatched. CDR3 length: 14 amino acids. Germline V gene data show CDR1 as LNHDA and CDR2 as SQIVND (reference sequence). CDR3 DNA sequence: TGTGCCAGTAGTGGGACAGGGGGTCAACAGCCCCAGCATTTT. Translating gives CASSGTGGQQPQHF.

The chain uses TRBV11-2 and TRBJ2-7; weak D call: TRBD2 (5 bases). V dropped 6 bases and J dropped 5 bases, with 14 bases sitting between them. The CDR3 totals 13 residues. Germline lookup yields CDR1 SGHAT and CDR2 FQNNGV. The CDR3 loop reads CASSRTGWDEQYF. The DNA of the CDR3 is TGTGCCAGCAGTAGGACGGGGTGGGACGAGCAGTACTTC.

Only a few counts were recorded for this clone. V usage is TRBV19 and J usage is TRBJ2-1; 13 bases align to TRBD2. Germline V gene data show CDR1 as LNHDA and CDR2 as SQIVND (reference sequence). V trimming: 4 bases; J trimming: 0 bases; junction bases outside the gene matches: 21. The CDR3 runs 23 residues. CDR3 bases: TGTGCCAGTAGTAGATGGGACAGGGGGACCGGGACTAGCGGGGATCGCTCCTACAATGAGCAGTTCTTC. This sequence encodes CASSRWDRGTGTSGDRSYNEQFF.

This clone has just one count. This chain joins TRBV4-1 and TRBJ2-1; 11 bases fit TRBD2. The V gene's germline CDR1 is MGHRA and CDR2 YSYEKL. V was clipped by 2 bases and J by 2 bases; unmatched bases: 2. CDR3 length equals 16 residues. CDR3 DNA sequence: TGCGCCAGCAGCCAAAATAGCGGGGGGGCCTACAATGAGCAGTTCTTC. Its translation is CASSQNSGGAYNEQFF.

The chain is built from TRBV29-1 and TRBJ1-1; no definite D call. This CDR3 is built from 13 residues. V was clipped by 3 bases and J by 0 bases, with 8 bases between them. Germline V gives CDR1 SQVTM, CDR2 ANQGSEA. In DNA, the CDR3 is TGCAGCGTTGATGGCAGGATGAACACTGAAGCTTTCTTT. Translated, it gives CSVDGRMNTEAFF.

The V gene is TRBV5-5, the J gene TRBJ1-1, with 9 positions matching TRBD1. Losses at the gene ends were 7 bases for V and 5 bases for J; bases not matched to a gene: 12. Germline V lookup: CDR1 SGHKS, CDR2 YYEKEE (reference sequence). This CDR3 contains 15 residues. The CDR3 protein is CASCPKDRGYTEAFF. For the CDR3, the DNA is TGTGCCAGCTGCCCGAAGGACAGGGGATATACTGAAGCTTTCTTT.